What follows are 8 T cell receptor beta chains derived from one specimen sequenced in a study of control samples from healthy donors and cancer patients. Profiled with immunoSEQ multiplex PCR; TCRdb holds only in-frame clones, not every one. This table holds some 110,000 clones, about 93% found once. Sequencing was done on a sample of blood. These receptors all come from a man aged 25 to 40 in good health.

About this clone itself: In the same sample, other DNA sequences code for this CDR3. This sequence joins TRBV7-3 and TRBJ1-1; 7 bases agree with TRBD1. This CDR3 comprises 15 residues. CDR1 is SGHTA, CDR2 FQGTGA, per germline. After removal of 6 bases from V and 1 base from J, the junction contained 8 bases not matched to a gene. CDR3 bases: TGTGCCAGCAGAAGGGGTCCAGGGGGGAACACTGAAGCTTTCTTT. Translation: CASRRGPGGNTEAFF.

The chain couples TRBV6-1 to TRBJ1-6; D ambiguous. Per germline, CDR1 MNHNS and CDR2 SASEGT. The germline V and J ends were trimmed by 4 bases and 0 bases, with 13 bases remaining between them. There are 17 residues in the CDR3. The CDR3 DNA is TGTGCCAGCAGTGCGCCGGGGTCCAGCTCCTATAATTCACCCCTCCACTTT. Translating it yields CASSAPGSSSYNSPLHF.

This clone has only one observation. The genes are TRBV9 and TRBJ1-4; D gene unclear. Between the trimmed V and J ends, which lost 0 bases and 7 bases, there was a span of 7 bases. In germline, CDR1 is SGDLS, CDR2 YYNGEE. CDR3 length: 13 residues. CDR3 sequence: CASSVEGSEKLFF. In DNA form, the CDR3 reads TGTGCCAGCAGCGTAGAAGGCTCTGAAAAACTGTTTTTT.

V usage is TRBV24-1 and J usage is TRBJ1-5; D remains ambiguous. The germline V gene has CDR1 KGHDR and CDR2 SFDVKD. The CDR3 runs 14 residues. The V end was cut by 4 bases, the J end by 3 bases, with 9 bases between. The CDR3 protein is CATSDPSVNQPQHF. CDR3 in DNA: TGTGCCACCAGTGACCCCTCTGTCAATCAGCCCCAGCATTTT.

This chain connects TRBV24-1 to TRBJ1-4, with TRBD1 as a possible D gene (5 bases). There are 14 residues in the CDR3. Trimming took off 8 bases at V and 7 bases at J, with 16 bases between the two ends. From germline, CDR1 is KGHDR and CDR2 SFDVKD. The CDR3 loop reads CATTFGGGSEKLFF. The CDR3, as DNA: TGTGCCACCACGTTCGGGGGGGGGAGTGAAAAACTGTTTTTT.

The rearrangement joins TRBV13 to TRBJ1-5, with no clear D. The CDR3 has 18 residues. The V end was cut by 4 bases, the J end by 1 base, with 20 bases between. Germline loops: CDR1 PRHDT, CDR2 FYEKMQ (reference sequence). In nucleotides, the CDR3 is TGTGCCAGCAGCTCCAATCAGGTGAGGTCCGGAAGCAATCAGCCCCAGCATTTT. Translated, it gives CASSSNQVRSGSNQPQHF.

The V gene is TRBV6-6, the J gene TRBJ2-5, with 11 bases aligning to TRBD1. Germline V lookup: CDR1 MNHNY, CDR2 SVGAGI (reference sequence). The CDR3 is 15 residues long. After removal of 4 bases from V and 5 bases from J, the junction contained 6 bases not matched to a gene. The CDR3 DNA is TGTGCCAGCAGTTCCCCGGGACAGGGGGAGGAGACCCAGTACTTC. It yields the protein CASSSPGQGEETQYF.

The genes are TRBV7-8 and TRBJ1-1; the match to TRBD1 covers 9 bases. V was clipped by 7 bases and J by 4 bases; unmatched bases: 13. Germline loops: CDR1 SGHVS, CDR2 FQNEAQ. This CDR3 has 16 residues. The CDR3 DNA is TGTGCCAGCAACTCCGGGACAGGGAGGGGAGGCACTGAAGCTTTCTTT. It specifies CASNSGTGRGGTEAFF.